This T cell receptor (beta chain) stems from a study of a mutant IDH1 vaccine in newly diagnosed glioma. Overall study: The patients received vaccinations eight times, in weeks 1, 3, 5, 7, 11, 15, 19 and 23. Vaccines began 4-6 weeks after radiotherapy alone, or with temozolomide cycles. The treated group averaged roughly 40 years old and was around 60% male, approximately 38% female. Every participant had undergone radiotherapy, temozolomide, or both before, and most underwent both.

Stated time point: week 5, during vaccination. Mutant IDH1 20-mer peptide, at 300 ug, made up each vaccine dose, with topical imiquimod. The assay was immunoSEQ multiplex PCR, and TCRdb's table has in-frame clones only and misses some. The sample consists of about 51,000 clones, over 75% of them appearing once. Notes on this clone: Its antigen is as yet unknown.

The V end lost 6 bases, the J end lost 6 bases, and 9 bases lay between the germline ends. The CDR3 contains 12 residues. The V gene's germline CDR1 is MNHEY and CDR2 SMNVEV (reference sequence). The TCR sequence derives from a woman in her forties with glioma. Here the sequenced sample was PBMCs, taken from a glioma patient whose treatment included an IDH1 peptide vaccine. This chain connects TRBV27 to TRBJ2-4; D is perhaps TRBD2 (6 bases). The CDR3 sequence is CASRTGGNIQYF. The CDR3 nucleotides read TGTGCCAGCAGGACCGGGGGAAACATTCAGTACTTC.